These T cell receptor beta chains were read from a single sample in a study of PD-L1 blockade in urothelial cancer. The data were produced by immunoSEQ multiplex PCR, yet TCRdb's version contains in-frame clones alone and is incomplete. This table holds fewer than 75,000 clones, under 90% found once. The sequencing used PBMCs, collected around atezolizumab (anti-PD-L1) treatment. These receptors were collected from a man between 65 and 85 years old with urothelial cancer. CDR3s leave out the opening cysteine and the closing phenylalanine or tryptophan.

CDR3 protein: ASTFEDRGGQPQH; J gene: TRBJ1-5; V gene: TRBV2
CDR3 protein: ASRTGPAQETQY; J gene: TRBJ2-5; V gene: TRBV6-6
CDR3 protein: ASSVSGRAADTQY; J gene: TRBJ2-3; V gene: TRBV19
CDR3 protein: SVQRGASYEQY; J gene: TRBJ2-7; V gene: TRBV29-1
CDR3 protein: ASSARTGGGETQY; J gene: TRBJ2-5; V gene: TRBV19
CDR3 protein: ASSSVTGTLLTYEQY; J gene: TRBJ2-7; V gene: TRBV11-2
CDR3 protein: ASSLAGSTGSGNTIY; J gene: TRBJ1-3; V gene: TRBV5-1
CDR3 protein: ASSVGTSGSTDTQY; J gene: TRBJ2-3; V gene: TRBV9
CDR3 protein: ASSSSSGITQY; J gene: TRBJ2-5; V gene: TRBV11-2
CDR3 protein: ASSQRTETSYEQY; J gene: TRBJ2-7; V gene: TRBV14
CDR3 protein: ASGLVGGNEQF; J gene: TRBJ2-1; V gene: TRBV12-5
CDR3 protein: ASGREIPYEQY; J gene: TRBJ2-7; V gene: TRBV5-6
CDR3 protein: ASSSKTGGTEAF; J gene: TRBJ1-1; V gene: TRBV5-1
CDR3 protein: ASSLRTGQETQY; J gene: TRBJ2-5; V gene: TRBV5-4
CDR3 protein: ASSLDGTKTGELF; J gene: TRBJ2-2; V gene: TRBV5-1
CDR3 protein: ASSLTGGLGYT; J gene: TRBJ1-2; V gene: TRBV9
CDR3 protein: ASSLTAGQGGGGAF; J gene: TRBJ1-1; V gene: TRBV7-3
CDR3 protein: ASSPRDRDKTQY; J gene: TRBJ2-5; V gene: TRBV19
CDR3 protein: AGNTGGYNYGYT; J gene: TRBJ1-2; V gene: TRBV28
CDR3 protein: ASSIRQASSGNTIY; J gene: TRBJ1-3; V gene: TRBV5-1